One and the same sample provided the 11 T cell receptor beta chains below, sequenced in a study of control samples from healthy donors and cancer patients. Sequencing was performed with immunoSEQ multiplex PCR; in TCRdb, only in-frame clones are kept and a portion is missing. Here the sample spans 95,000 to 100,000 clones, approximately 90% being singletons. The sample consisted of blood. The receptors stem from a man younger than 45 in good health.

CDR3 in DNA: TGCGCCAGCAGCTTGACAGGGGGATTGTACCATGGCTACACCTTC. This codes for CASSLTGGLYHGYTF. The genes are TRBV5-1 and TRBJ1-2; TRBD1 matches 8 bases. This CDR3 contains 15 residues. Germline CDR1 and CDR2: SGHRS and YFSETQ. V lost 1 base, J lost 6 bases, and 8 bases stayed unmatched. Full variable domain (outside the CDR3, taken from reference TRBV5-1 and TRBJ1-2): KAGVTQTPRYLIKTRGQQVTLSCSPISGHRSVSWYQQTPGQGLQFLFEYFSETQRNKGNFPGRFSGRQFSNSRSEMNVSTLELGDSALYLCASSLTGGLYHGYTFGSGTRLTVV.

The CDR3 DNA reads TGTGCCAGCAGCCAAGAAGGGACCTATAGCAATCAGCCCCAGCATTTT. Encoded protein: CASSQEGTYSNQPQHF. The V gene is TRBV4-2, the J gene TRBJ1-5; the D gene is possibly TRBD1 (5 bases). Deletions cut 0 bases from V and 0 bases from J, with 9 bases between. The CDR3 totals 16 residues. CDR1 and CDR2 (germline): LGHNA, YNFKEQ.

V and J are TRBV6-5 and TRBJ1-1; weak D call: TRBD1 (5 bases). The CDR3 covers 15 residues. V was cut by 0 bases and J by 4 bases, with 12 bases left in between. Germline CDR1 is MNHEY and CDR2 is SVGAGI. The CDR3 nucleotides read TGTGCCAGCAGTTACTCAGGGGTAGGAAGCACTGAAGCTTTCTTT. Protein product: CASSYSGVGSTEAFF.

V usage is TRBV14 and J usage is TRBJ1-6; D is unclear. CDR1 is SGHDN and CDR2 is FVKESK in the germline V gene. This CDR3 spans 16 amino acids. Deletions cut 4 bases from V and 5 bases from J, with 15 bases between. DNA for the CDR3: TGTGCCAGCAGCCCCAAGGCAGGAAACCATAATTCACCCCTCCACTTT. This encodes CASSPKAGNHNSPLHF.

This rearrangement joins TRBV11-2 to TRBJ2-1, with 10 bases that match TRBD1. Germline assignment: CDR1 SGHAT and CDR2 FQNNGV. With V trimmed by 1 base and J by 9 bases, 6 bases remained unmatched. This CDR3 spans 15 amino acids. CDR3 in DNA: TGTGCCAGCAGCTTAGTGGGGGGACAGGGGATTGAGCAGTTCTTC. Amino acids: CASSLVGGQGIEQFF.

V and J are TRBV5-4 and TRBJ1-4; tentative D call: TRBD1 (5 bases). Germline V gene data show CDR1 as SGHNT and CDR2 as YYREEE (reference sequence). Trimming stripped 4 bases from V and 5 bases from J, with 12 bases between. The length of the CDR3 is 14 residues. DNA for the CDR3: TGTGCCAGCAGCCGGGACCAAGGGAATGAAAAACTGTTTTTT. This translates into CASSRDQGNEKLFF.

The CDR3 bases are TGTGCCAGCAGTTCCCCCGGGACAGGGACTAATGAAAAACTGTTTTTT. Residues: CASSSPGTGTNEKLFF. The chain carries TRBV28 and TRBJ1-4; 9 bases match TRBD1. Germline V lookup: CDR1 MDHEN, CDR2 SYDVKM. The V gene end was trimmed by 4 bases and the J gene end by 2 bases; junction bases not matched to a gene: 5. The CDR3 loop spans 16 amino acids. The full variable domain, with the rest looked up from reference TRBV28 and TRBJ1-4, is DVKVTQSSRYLVKRTGEKVFLECVQDMDHENMFWYRQDPGLGLRLIYFSYDVKMKEKGDIPEGYSVSREKKERFSLILESASTNQTSMYLCASSSPGTGTNEKLFFGSGTQLSVL.

The rearrangement uses TRBV7-9 and TRBJ2-1; no clear D. The length of the CDR3 is 15 residues. V lost 0 bases to trimming and J lost 6 bases, with 12 bases between them. Germline CDR1 and CDR2: SEHNR and FQNEAQ (reference sequence). The CDR3 DNA reads TGTGCCAGCAGCTTAGCGGGAACATTCGCCAATGAGCAGTTCTTC. Translating gives CASSLAGTFANEQFF. Full variable domain (remainder filled in from reference TRBV7-9 and TRBJ2-1): DTGVSQNPRHKITKRGQNVTFRCDPISEHNRLYWYRQTLGQGPEFLTYFQNEAQLEKSRLLSDRFSAERPKGSFSTLEIQRTEQGDSAMYLCASSLAGTFANEQFFGPGTRLTVL.

The genes are TRBV3-1 (or the pseudogene TRBV3-2) and TRBJ1-4; unclear D gene. V was trimmed by 2 bases and J by 3 bases, leaving 13 bases between them. CDR3 length: 16 residues. CDR1 and CDR2 (germline): LGHDT, YNNKEL (reference sequence). The CDR3 DNA follows: TGTGCCAGCAGCCAACTCATCCCTGGGGCTAATGAAAAACTGTTTTTT. Protein sequence: CASSQLIPGANEKLFF.

This clone was detected once. The chain combines TRBV30 with TRBJ2-5; D gene unclear. CDR1 GTSNPN and CDR2 SVGIG come from the germline V gene (reference sequence). There are 14 residues in the CDR3. Trimming cost V 0 bases and J 1 base, with 9 bases left between them. The CDR3 spells CAWSVRSSQETQYF. CDR3 bases: TGTGCCTGGAGTGTACGGAGTTCCCAAGAGACCCAGTACTTC.

The rearrangement links TRBV28 to TRBJ2-7; D tentatively fits TRBD1 or TRBD2 (7 bases each). CDR3 size: 15 residues. The germline CDR1 and CDR2 sequences are MDHEN and SYDVKM. The ends were cut back, 3 bases at V and 6 bases at J, with 18 bases in the middle. The CDR3 is CASSLRGQGGSEQYF. The CDR3 region has the DNA TGTGCCAGCAGTTTGCGGGGGCAGGGGGGATCCGAGCAGTACTTC.